These 29 T cell receptor beta chains came from one sample sequenced in a study of CD8+ T cells in alopecia areata. Sequencing relied on a cDNA template that was reverse transcribed from extracted RNA. Assay used: immunoSEQ multiplex PCR; TCRdb lists only in-frame clones, some missing. The data contain 200,000 to 250,000 clones, more than 55% of them singletons. The treatment was: oral pan-JAK inhibitor, 5-10 mg twice daily. Sequenced material: CD4+ T cells sorted from blood, taken at approximately week 42, from a patient treated with tofacitinib. The receptor set was obtained from a human donor with alopecia areata.

The chain links TRBV4-2 to TRBJ1-4; no firm D call. Trimming removed 1 base at V and 4 bases at J, with 7 bases between. Germline V lookup: CDR1 LGHNA, CDR2 YNFKEQ. This CDR3 has 14 residues. The DNA for the CDR3 is TGTGCCAGCAGCCAAGCAGGCCGTAATGAAAAACTGTTTTTT. Translated, it gives CASSQAGRNEKLFF.

The genes are TRBV15 and TRBJ1-1, with D unresolved. CDR3 length equals 12 residues. Between the trimmed V and J ends, which lost 2 bases and 3 bases, there was a span of 4 bases. Germline V gives CDR1 LNHNV, CDR2 YYDKDF (reference sequence). The CDR3 sequence: CATSRRDTEAFF. The CDR3 nucleotides are TGTGCCACCAGCAGACGAGACACTGAAGCTTTCTTT.

The genes are TRBV28 and TRBJ2-5; possibly TRBD1 for D (6 bases). V was trimmed by 7 bases and J by 2 bases, leaving 8 bases between them. The CDR3 loop spans 12 amino acids. CDR1 is MDHEN, CDR2 SYDVKM, per germline. The CDR3 protein is CASTGEQETQYF. The CDR3 bases are TGTGCCAGCACAGGGGAGCAAGAGACCCAGTACTTC.

This clone was seen a few times. The chain carries TRBV4-3 and TRBJ2-3, with D maybe TRBD2 (6 bases). The germline V gene has CDR1 LGHNA and CDR2 YSLEER. The CDR3 length is 16 residues. Trimming took 0 bases from V and 1 from J, leaving 11 bases between them. The CDR3 loop reads CASSQDVTGGTDTQYF. CDR3 DNA sequence: TGCGCCAGCAGCCAAGACGTGACGGGGGGCACAGATACGCAGTATTTT.

Worth noting for this clone: Other DNA sequences from this sample encode an identical CDR3 as well. The rearrangement uses TRBV2 and TRBJ2-5, with D uncertain. V dropped 4 bases and J dropped 2 bases, with 8 bases sitting between them. Germline CDR1 SNHLY, CDR2 FYNNEI. The CDR3 has 13 residues. This CDR3 is CASSGNSQETQYF. CDR3 coding DNA: TGTGCCAGCAGTGGAAACAGTCAAGAGACCCAGTACTTC. The whole variable domain, remainder taken from reference TRBV2 and TRBJ2-5, is EPEVTQTPSHQVTQMGQEVILRCVPISNHLYFYWYRQILGQKVEFLVSFYNNEISEKSEIFDDQFSVERPDGSNFTLKIRSTKLEDSAMYFCASSGNSQETQYFGPGTRLLVL.

V usage is TRBV29-1 and J usage is TRBJ1-1, with 7 bases aligning to TRBD1. The V gene end was trimmed by 7 bases and the J gene end by 0 bases; junction bases not matched to a gene: 8. Germline values: CDR1 SQVTM, CDR2 ANQGSEA. The CDR3 consists of 14 residues. The CDR3 bases are TGCAGCGCTGCTCACAGGGGCATGAACACTGAAGCTTTCTTT. Translated, it gives CSAAHRGMNTEAFF. The entire variable domain, with the rest obtained from reference TRBV29-1 and TRBJ1-1, is as follows: SAVISQKPSRDICQRGTSLTIQCQVDSQVTMMFWYRQQPGQSLTLIATANQGSEATYESGFVIDKFPISRPNLTFSTLTVSNMSPEDSSIYLCSAAHRGMNTEAFFGQGTRLTVV.

This sequence joins TRBV29-1 and TRBJ2-1; maybe TRBD2 (6 bases). The CDR3 loop spans 16 amino acids. V lost 3 bases and J 0 bases, leaving 15 bases between the germline ends. CDR1 is SQVTM, CDR2 ANQGSEA, per germline. CDR3 sequence: CSVDAQGGNSYNEQFF. In nucleotides, the CDR3 is TGCAGCGTTGACGCCCAGGGAGGCAACTCCTACAATGAGCAGTTCTTC.

Note on this clone: The identical CDR3 is also encoded by other nucleotide sequences in the sample. The chain links TRBV29-1 to TRBJ1-5; D not resolved. Germline CDR1 is SQVTM and CDR2 is ANQGSEA. There are 10 residues in the CDR3. The V and J ends lost 4 bases and 5 bases respectively, with 3 bases between them. The CDR3, as DNA: TGCAGCGTTGGCGATCAGCCCCAGCATTTT. Its protein product is CSVGDQPQHF.

This clone occurred once. The chain combines TRBV4-3 with TRBJ2-6, with D maybe TRBD1 (6 bases). V was pared by 5 bases and J by 1 base, with 9 bases between. This CDR3 has 15 amino acids. Germline V gene data show CDR1 as LGHNA and CDR2 as YSLEER. The CDR3 region has the DNA TGCGCCAGCAGCTCACAGGGTTCTGGGGCCAACGTCCTGACTTTC. It is translated as CASSSQGSGANVLTF.

The chain carries TRBV4-2 and TRBJ2-5; D is unresolved. Germline V gene sequence: CDR1 LGHNA, CDR2 YNFKEQ. With 0 bases removed from V and 5 bases from J, the gap between germline ends came to 16 bases. The CDR3 covers 16 residues. CDR3 bases: TGTGCCAGCAGCCAAGATGGGTCGGGCTTTGAGGAGACCCAGTACTTC. Amino acid sequence: CASSQDGSGFEETQYF.

A few counts support this clone. V gene TRBV27 combines with J gene TRBJ2-3; D not certain. Germline V gene sequence: CDR1 MNHEY, CDR2 SMNVEV (reference sequence). This CDR3 spans 13 amino acids. Trimming removed 0 bases at V and 8 bases at J, with 9 bases between. The CDR3 DNA follows: TGTGCCAGCAGTTTATCTTTCCAAAGTACGCAGTATTTT. Amino acids: CASSLSFQSTQYF.

The gene calls are TRBV18 and TRBJ1-5; the D gene is possibly TRBD1 (5 bases). The CDR3 loop spans 14 amino acids. Germline CDR1 reads KGHSH; CDR2 reads LQKENI. Trimming left V 6 bases short and J 2 bases short, with 11 bases between. CDR3 coding DNA: TGTGCCAGCTCGCTTCAAGGGGGCAATCAGCCCCAGCATTTT. It yields the protein CASSLQGGNQPQHF.

The chain uses TRBV5-5 and TRBJ2-1, with a tentative D call TRBD2 (6 bases). Trimming shortened V by 5 bases and J by 8 bases, and 11 bases separated the two germline ends. The CDR3 runs 12 residues. Germline CDR1 is SGHKS and CDR2 is YYEKEE (reference sequence). CDR3 nucleotides: TGTGCCAGCAGGCTAACGGGGGATGAGCAGTTCTTC. Translation: CASRLTGDEQFF.

The chain carries TRBV14 and TRBJ1-1; D is ambiguous. The V end lost 4 bases, the J end lost 4 bases, and 13 bases lay between the germline ends. The germline CDR1 and CDR2 sequences are SGHDN and FVKESK. The CDR3 has 14 amino acids. CDR3 in amino acids: CASSPAPAVTEAFF. CDR3 DNA: TGTGCCAGCAGCCCCGCCCCGGCAGTCACTGAAGCTTTCTTT.

The chain joins TRBV30 to TRBJ2-4; D is perhaps TRBD1 (6 bases). V dropped 1 base and J dropped 6 bases, with 28 bases sitting between them. CDR3 length equals 19 residues. Germline V lookup: CDR1 GTSNPN, CDR2 SVGIG (reference sequence). The DNA of the CDR3 is TGTGCCTGGAGTGCGCTAGGGGGACCACGGAAGACCTGGGGAAACATTCAGTACTTC. It specifies CAWSALGGPRKTWGNIQYF.

The rearrangement joins TRBV5-1 to TRBJ1-1; 7 bases are shared with TRBD1. The CDR3 sequence is 13 residues long. Germline values: CDR1 SGHRS, CDR2 YFSETQ. J gave up 7 bases and V 0 bases, and 3 bases lay outside the gene matches. CDR3 coding DNA: TGCGCCAGCAGCTTGGACAGGGGAATTGAAGCTTTCTTT. Translation: CASSLDRGIEAFF.

The J gene is TRBJ2-1, the V gene TRBV29-1; 10 nucleotides match TRBD2. V was pared by 0 bases and J by 12 bases, with 8 bases of the junction left unmatched. Germline CDR1 SQVTM, CDR2 ANQGSEA. The length of the CDR3 is 14 residues. DNA of the CDR3: TGCAGCGTTGAAGAACAAGCGGGGGGGCGAGGGCAGTTCTTC. Protein sequence: CSVEEQAGGRGQFF.

The J gene is TRBJ2-3, the V gene TRBV29-1; the match to TRBD2 covers 7 bases. V was clipped by 4 bases and J by 2 bases; unmatched bases: 6. Germline V CDR1 and CDR2: SQVTM, ANQGSEA. There are 14 residues in the CDR3. The CDR3 spells CSVVGGSFTDTQYF. In DNA, the CDR3 is TGCAGCGTTGTGGGGGGGAGCTTCACAGATACGCAGTATTTT.

This clone has more than one count but fewer than ten. The rearrangement uses TRBV29-1 and TRBJ1-5; 8 nucleotides match TRBD1. With V trimmed by 7 bases and J by 1 base, 9 bases remained unmatched. The CDR3 runs 15 residues. Germline CDR1 SQVTM, CDR2 ANQGSEA. CDR3 coding DNA: TGCAGCGCCGCGACAGGGGTGGGCAGCAATCAGCCCCAGCATTTT. Residues: CSAATGVGSNQPQHF.

This chain links TRBV2 with TRBJ1-6; D gene ambiguous. This CDR3 is built from 14 residues. The germline CDR1 and CDR2 sequences are SNHLY and FYNNEI. The V end was cut by 4 bases, the J end by 5 bases, with 9 bases between. The CDR3 region is CASSVTVNNSPLHF. The DNA of the CDR3 is TGTGCCAGCAGTGTGACTGTTAATAATTCACCCCTCCACTTT.

The chain has TRBV4-1 and TRBJ1-6; D may be TRBD1 (6 bases). Trimming pared 6 bases from V and 7 bases from J, leaving 7 bases between. CDR1 and CDR2 (germline): MGHRA, YSYEKL. CDR3 length: 12 residues. CDR3 nucleotides: TGCGCCAGCAGTGGACAGAATTCACCCCTCCACTTT. This translates into CASSGQNSPLHF.

The chain employs TRBV15 and TRBJ2-4; TRBD1 matches at 12 bases. V lost 1 base, J lost 9 bases, and 13 bases stayed unmatched. Per the germline V gene, CDR1 is LNHNV and CDR2 is YYDKDF (reference sequence). This CDR3 has 18 residues. The CDR3 DNA follows: TGTGCCACCAGCAGAGCCGGGACAGGGGGCACGGGAGGTGGCATTCAGTACTTC. Its translation: CATSRAGTGGTGGGIQYF.

On this clone itself: Different DNA sequences within this sample yield the same CDR3. This rearrangement joins TRBV29-1 to TRBJ2-2, with no clear D. Germline CDR1 reads SQVTM; CDR2 reads ANQGSEA. The CDR3 has 10 amino acids. The germline V and J ends were trimmed by 2 bases and 5 bases, with 0 bases remaining between them. This CDR3 is CSVETGELFF. CDR3 DNA sequence: TGCAGCGTTGAAACCGGGGAGCTGTTTTTT.

The gene calls are TRBV9 and TRBJ1-1; D gene ambiguous. Trimming shortened V by 0 bases and J by 1 base, and 7 bases separated the two germline ends. This CDR3 is built from 14 residues. The germline gives CDR1 SGDLS, CDR2 YYNGEE. The CDR3 sequence: CASSVGRANTEAFF. Written as DNA, the CDR3 is TGTGCCAGCAGCGTAGGACGCGCGAACACTGAAGCTTTCTTT.

The chain links TRBV30 to TRBJ1-2; D unclear. The CDR3 has 13 residues. V gave up 4 bases and J gave up 1 base, with 10 bases separating them. Germline CDR1 is GTSNPN and CDR2 is SVGIG (reference sequence). In nucleotides, the CDR3 is TGTGCCTGGAAGTCGGACTTTAACTATGGCTACACCTTC. Its protein is CAWKSDFNYGYTF.

This clone has only a few counts. The CDR3 spells CSVEVSGINIQYF. The DNA of the CDR3 is TGCAGCGTTGAAGTGTCGGGGATCAACATTCAGTACTTC. This chain joins TRBV29-1 and TRBJ2-4, with D maybe TRBD2 (5 bases). The V end lost 1 base, the J end lost 7 bases, and 11 bases lay between the germline ends. The CDR3 loop spans 13 amino acids. In germline, CDR1 is SQVTM, CDR2 ANQGSEA.

V usage is TRBV15 and J usage is TRBJ1-4; 7 bases line up with TRBD1. The CDR3 is made up of 14 amino acids. The ends lost 6 bases at V and 4 bases at J; junction bases unmatched: 5. CDR1 LNHNV and CDR2 YYDKDF come from the germline V gene (reference sequence). Here the CDR3 DNA reads TGTGCCACCAGTCAGACAGGGTATAATGAAAAACTGTTTTTT. Translated, it gives CATSQTGYNEKLFF.

This chain connects TRBV4-3 to TRBJ1-2; 9 nucleotides agree with TRBD1. This CDR3 spans 16 amino acids. CDR1 is LGHNA and CDR2 is YSLEER in the germline V gene. V was pared by 0 bases and J by 6 bases, with 8 bases of the junction left unmatched. The CDR3 here is CASSQEVGRDRDGYTF. The CDR3 bases are TGCGCCAGCAGCCAAGAGGTGGGGAGGGACAGGGATGGCTACACCTTC.

CDR3 sequence (DNA): TGCAGCGTTGACTCCCCACGTCTAGGAGGCGAGCAGTACTTC. This gives the protein CSVDSPRLGGEQYF. The chain has TRBV29-1 and TRBJ2-7; perhaps TRBD2 as D (5 bases). Deletions cut 3 bases from V and 6 bases from J, with 18 bases between. Germline V gene lookup returns CDR1 SQVTM and CDR2 ANQGSEA. The CDR3 extends over 14 amino acids.